The 5 T cell receptor beta chains listed next were all sequenced from one sample in a study of blood T cell repertoires in COVID-19 (dated by TCRdb to about 2020). The method behind the library was the immunoSEQ multiplex PCR assay. Not all clones reach the TCRdb copy of this immuneACCESS table, which keeps in-frame sequences only. Checked studies attribute under half of the gap to unresolved V genes and leave the rest unexplained. The sample has 200,000 to 300,000 clones on record, 86% of them singletons. The leading ten clones occupy approximately 6.2% of the sample. Input material: peripheral blood. The receptor set was obtained from a woman of 80 years or more with COVID-19, enrolled during active disease.

This clone was seen only once. Germline is not matched at one junction end, which may reflect a read error. This specimen includes other DNA sequences encoding the same CDR3. The rearrangement uses TRBV3-1 (or the pseudogene TRBV3-2) and TRBJ2-5; no reliable D call. The CDR3 is 15 residues long. The germline V gene encodes CDR1 LGHDT and CDR2 YNNKEL (reference sequence). CDR3 sequence reads: CASSQDTTNQETQYF. CDR3 nucleotide sequence: TGTGCCAGCAGCCAAGACACGACAAACCAGGAGACCCAGTACTTC.

This chain joins TRBV7-2 and TRBJ2-7, with 7 bases that match TRBD1. Trimming took 0 bases from V and 0 from J; bases not matched to a gene: 5. The germline V gene encodes CDR1 SGHTA and CDR2 FQGNSA. The length of the CDR3 is 16 residues. The CDR3 region is CASSLADRRSSYEQYF. CDR3 in DNA: TGTGCCAGCAGCTTAGCGGACAGGAGGAGCTCCTACGAGCAGTACTTC.

Only a few counts were recorded for this clone. The J gene is TRBJ1-6, the V gene TRBV27; D is unresolved. Trimming took 4 bases from V and 0 from J, leaving 13 bases between them. Germline V lookup: CDR1 MNHEY, CDR2 SMNVEV (reference sequence). This CDR3 is 17 amino acids long. CDR3 amino acids: CASSSRPLSSYNSPLHF. In nucleotides, the CDR3 is TGTGCCAGCAGTTCCAGGCCTTTGAGCTCCTATAATTCACCCCTCCACTTT.

The V gene is TRBV5-5, the J gene TRBJ2-3; perhaps TRBD1 as D (6 bases). The CDR3 runs to 15 residues. Between the trimmed V and J ends, which lost 4 bases and 1 base, there was a span of 13 bases. Germline lookup yields CDR1 SGHKS and CDR2 YYEKEE (reference sequence). The CDR3 region has the DNA TGTGCCAGCAGCATACAGGGCTTCGGCACAGATACGCAGTATTTT. Translation: CASSIQGFGTDTQYF.

This rearrangement joins TRBV28 to TRBJ2-2; D unclear. Germline-derived CDR1 and CDR2 are MDHEN and SYDVKM. V was cut by 3 bases and J by 5 bases, with 16 bases left in between. This CDR3 comprises 16 residues. In DNA form, the CDR3 reads TGTGCCAGCAGTTTGACGGGTACCTTCGGGACCGGGGAGCTGTTTTTT. It translates to CASSLTGTFGTGELFF.